The 16 T cell receptor beta chains in this list originate from one sample, sequenced in a study of cytomegalovirus exposure and HLA in healthy donors. 13 Jbeta primers and 60 Vbeta primers were used for the PCR. This table comes from immunoSEQ multiplex PCR, and its TCRdb copy is limited to in-frame clones, with some not included. The sample has some 200,000 clones; around 86% are singletons. Sequencing was carried out using PBMCs. These receptors were collected from a man between 40 and 49 years old in good health and CMV-seropositive.

The chain joins TRBV7-2 to TRBJ2-3; the match to TRBD2 covers 8 bases. The CDR3 has 17 amino acids. The germline V gene has CDR1 SGHTA and CDR2 FQGNSA. V shed 5 bases and J 1 base; nucleotides not matched to a gene: 11. This CDR3 is CASSPERAGAGTDTQYF. The DNA of the CDR3 is TGTGCCAGCAGCCCGGAACGAGCGGGGGCCGGCACAGATACGCAGTATTTT.

The table lists this clone with a count of one. The rearrangement links TRBV7-6 to TRBJ1-2; D is possibly TRBD1 (6 bases). The CDR3 is 14 amino acids. The germline V gene has CDR1 SGHVS and CDR2 FNYEAQ. V lost 4 bases and J 2 bases, leaving 11 bases between the germline ends. As DNA, the CDR3 is TGTGCCAGCAGCTCCCTGGACAGAAACTATGGCTACACCTTC. It specifies CASSSLDRNYGYTF.

This clone has a single count. This rearrangement joins TRBV30 to TRBJ2-1; a weak D match, TRBD2 (6 bases). Trimming removed 7 bases at V and 1 base at J, with 11 bases between. Germline V gene sequence: CDR1 GTSNPN, CDR2 SVGIG (reference sequence). CDR3 length: 13 amino acids. For the CDR3, the DNA is TGTGCCTACGGGGAGGTTTCCTACAATGAGCAGTTCTTC. Amino acid sequence: CAYGEVSYNEQFF.

Notes on this clone: At the DNA level, this CDR3 is encoded by other sequences in the same sample as well. The gene calls are TRBV19 and TRBJ2-2; 9 positions agree with TRBD1. V shed 4 bases and J 0 bases; nucleotides not matched to a gene: 3. CDR3 length equals 16 residues. Germline V gene data show CDR1 as LNHDA and CDR2 as SQIVND (reference sequence). The CDR3 DNA sequence: TGTGCCAGTAGTAAGGGACAGGGTGCGAACACCGGGGAGCTGTTTTTT. Translated: CASSKGQGANTGELFF. The full variable domain, rest sourced from reference TRBV19 and TRBJ2-2, is DGGITQSPKYLFRKEGQNVTLSCEQNLNHDAMYWYRQDPGQGLRLIYYSQIVNDFQKGDIAEGYSVSREKKESFPLTVTSAQKNPTAFYLCASSKGQGANTGELFFGEGSRLTVL.

The chain combines TRBV7-6 with TRBJ2-5; 8 bases are a match to TRBD2. Germline lookup yields CDR1 SGHVS and CDR2 FNYEAQ. The CDR3 has 16 residues. The V and J ends lost 0 bases and 1 base, in that order; junction bases with no gene match: 4. The CDR3 DNA is TGTGCCAGCAGCTTAGCTGGCGGGGGGCCCCAAGAGACCCAGTACTTC. As protein: CASSLAGGGPQETQYF.

V is TRBV5-4 and J is TRBJ2-3, with 8 nucleotides matching TRBD1. The germline V gene has CDR1 SGHNT and CDR2 YYREEE (reference sequence). V shed 3 bases, J shed 6 bases, and the junction held 6 bases outside the gene matches. The CDR3 sequence is 14 residues long. In DNA, the CDR3 is TGTGCCAGCAGCTCGGGACAGGAGGGGGATACGCAGTATTTT. The encoded protein is CASSSGQEGDTQYF. Combining the CDR3 with reference TRBV5-4 and TRBJ2-3 gives the whole variable domain ETGVTQSPTHLIKTRGQQVTLRCSSQSGHNTVSWYQQALGQGPQFIFQYYREEENGRGNFPPRFSGLQFPNYSSELNVNALELDDSALYLCASSSGQEGDTQYFGPGTRLTVL.

The chain links TRBV4-3 to TRBJ1-4; no definite D call. The germline V and J ends were trimmed by 1 base and 3 bases, with 9 bases remaining between them. CDR1 and CDR2 from the germline V gene are LGHNA and YSLEER. The CDR3 spans 15 residues. The CDR3 DNA reads TGCGCCAGCAGCCAAGTTCTCCGGGCTAATGAAAAACTGTTTTTT. Protein sequence: CASSQVLRANEKLFF.

The chain couples TRBV2 to TRBJ1-2; a possible D gene is TRBD1 (5 bases). The CDR3 consists of 12 residues. The germline gives CDR1 SNHLY, CDR2 FYNNEI. V was cut by 1 base and J by 12 bases, with 12 bases left in between. The CDR3 sequence is CASSEGLRGHTF. The CDR3 DNA reads TGTGCCAGCAGTGAAGGGCTGCGGGGCCACACCTTC.

A few counts support this clone. The rearrangement uses TRBV19 and TRBJ1-2, with TRBD1 matching over 11 bases. V was clipped by 7 bases and J by 7 bases; unmatched bases: 5. Germline V gene data show CDR1 as LNHDA and CDR2 as SQIVND (reference sequence). This CDR3 comprises 13 residues. CDR3 in DNA: TGTGCCAGTACCAGGACAGGGGGCGTTGGCTACACCTTC. Translated, it gives CASTRTGGVGYTF.

The chain links TRBV7-2 to TRBJ2-1; 11 nucleotides line up with TRBD2. J lost 6 bases, V lost 0 bases, and 10 bases had no gene match. In germline, CDR1 is SGHTA, CDR2 FQGNSA. This CDR3 is 18 amino acids long. The CDR3: CASSLARLVAGGFNEQFF. In DNA, the CDR3 is TGTGCCAGCAGCTTAGCTCGGTTGGTAGCGGGGGGGTTCAATGAGCAGTTCTTC.

The V and J genes are TRBV6-5 and TRBJ1-4; no firm D call. Germline CDR1 reads MNHEY; CDR2 reads SVGAGI. Trimming left V 6 bases short and J 5 bases short, with 16 bases between. The CDR3 loop spans 15 amino acids. The CDR3 is CASSPGGGYNEKLFF. Written as DNA, the CDR3 is TGTGCCAGCAGCCCCGGCGGTGGATACAATGAAAAACTGTTTTTT.

The V call is TRBV29-1, the J call TRBJ2-1; maybe TRBD1 (6 bases). The CDR3 contains 12 residues. V was trimmed by 6 bases and J by 3 bases, leaving 9 bases between them. Germline CDR1 is SQVTM and CDR2 is ANQGSEA. Here the CDR3 DNA reads TGCAGCGTCGAGACAGGCTACAATGAGCAGTTCTTC. This sequence encodes CSVETGYNEQFF.

With respect to this clone: The same CDR3 is also encoded by other DNA sequences in this sample. The chain is built from TRBV2 and TRBJ2-7, with TRBD2 identical over 7 bases. Germline V gene sequence: CDR1 SNHLY, CDR2 FYNNEI. J lost 9 bases, V lost 7 bases, and 3 bases had no gene match. The CDR3 length is 10 residues. The CDR3 nucleotides read TGTGCCAGCACCGGGGGGTGGCAGTACTTC. Its protein product is CASTGGWQYF.

The chain uses TRBV6-6 and TRBJ1-2; 9 bases agree with TRBD1. The CDR3 is made up of 14 amino acids. V was pared by 2 bases and J by 6 bases, with 4 bases of the junction left unmatched. CDR1 is MNHNY, CDR2 SVGAGI, per germline (reference sequence). CDR3 nucleotide sequence: TGTGCCAGCAGTTACGGATGGACAGGGGATGGCTACACCTTC. This codes for CASSYGWTGDGYTF.

The chain couples TRBV7-2 to TRBJ2-7; 9 positions agree with TRBD1. V lost 2 bases to trimming and J lost 2 bases; unmatched junction nucleotides: 4. The CDR3 loop spans 15 amino acids. From germline, CDR1 is SGHTA and CDR2 FQGNSA. In DNA, the CDR3 is TGTGCCAGCAGCTTATCGGGACAGGGACCCTACGAGCAGTACTTC. Encoded protein: CASSLSGQGPYEQYF. Together with reference TRBV7-2 and TRBJ2-7, the CDR3 gives the full variable domain: GAGVSQSPSNKVTEKGKDVELRCDPISGHTALYWYRQSLGQGLEFLIYFQGNSAPDKSGLPSDRFSAERTGGSVSTLTIQRTQQEDSAVYLCASSLSGQGPYEQYFGPGTRLTVT.

The rearrangement uses TRBV29-1 and TRBJ2-1, with 9 bases fitting TRBD2. V lost 7 bases to trimming and J lost 15 bases; unmatched junction nucleotides: 19. The V gene's germline CDR1 is SQVTM and CDR2 ANQGSEA. The CDR3 is 14 residues long. CDR3 DNA: TGCAGCGGCGGCACGCGGCTAGCGGGGACTCCGCCGTTCTTC. Translating it yields CSGGTRLAGTPPFF.